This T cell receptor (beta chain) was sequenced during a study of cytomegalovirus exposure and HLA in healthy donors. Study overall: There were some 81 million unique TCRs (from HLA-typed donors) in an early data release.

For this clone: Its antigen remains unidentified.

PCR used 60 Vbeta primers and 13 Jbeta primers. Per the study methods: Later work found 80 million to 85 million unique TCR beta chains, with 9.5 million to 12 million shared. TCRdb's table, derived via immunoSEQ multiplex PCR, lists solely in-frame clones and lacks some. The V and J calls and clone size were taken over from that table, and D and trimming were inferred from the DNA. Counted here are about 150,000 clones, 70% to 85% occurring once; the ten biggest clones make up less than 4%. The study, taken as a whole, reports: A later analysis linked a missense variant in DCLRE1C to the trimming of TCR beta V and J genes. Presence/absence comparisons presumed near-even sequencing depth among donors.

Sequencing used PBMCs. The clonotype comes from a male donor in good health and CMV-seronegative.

The CDR3 DNA reads as TGTGCCAGCAGTCCCGGGACAGGAGTAAGCAATCAGCCCCAGCATTTT. It yields the protein CASSPGTGVSNQPQHF. The V call is TRBV6-6, the J call TRBJ1-5, with TRBD1 identical over 8 bases. The germline CDR1 and CDR2 sequences are MNHNY and SVGAGI (reference sequence). The CDR3 runs 16 residues. The junction had 7 bases not matched to a gene; V was cut back by 5 bases and J by 1 base.